The clone carrying this TCR beta chain was recorded only once. Antigen unknown. The data were obtained in a study of cytomegalovirus exposure and HLA in healthy donors. PCR involved 60 Vbeta and 13 Jbeta primers. Repertoires were generated with immunoSEQ multiplex PCR, while TCRdb's copy carries only in-frame clones and drops some. The sample includes about 150,000 clones, roughly 80% of them seen just once. V lost 2 bases and J 9 bases, leaving 13 bases between the germline ends. The CDR3 spans 13 residues. In germline, CDR1 is SGHDT, CDR2 YYEEEE. Study-level points and caveats: In a later analysis, the majority of CMV-associated beta chains seemingly showed HLA restriction. Earlier analysis looked at TCR beta V segments, and most were productive about 87% or about 30% of the time.

The rearrangement joins TRBV5-6 to TRBJ2-3; perhaps TRBD1 as D (7 bases). This clonotype was obtained from a man aged 35 to 55 in good health and CMV-seropositive. Material: PBMCs. CDR3 DNA sequence: TGTGCCAGCAGCTTACAGGGGAGGTACACGCAGTATTTT. This sequence encodes CASSLQGRYTQYF.